This record looks at one T cell receptor (beta chain) sequence and its context. This entry comes from a study of patients and donors after allogeneic stem cell transplantation. In germline, CDR1 is SGDLS, CDR2 YYNGEE. The CDR3 loop spans 14 amino acids. Trimming stripped 4 bases from V and 4 bases from J, with 9 bases between. TCRdb fed the RT-PCR reads into MiXCR, producing one record per CDR3 protein. The table records 190,000 or so distinct CDR3 sequences, around two fifths of them present only once. This TCR was recovered from a human donor who was either an allogeneic HSCT recipient or a stem cell or donor lymphocyte infusion donor (not recorded which). It is not recorded whose cells these are; they may come from a transplant donor. The rearrangement links TRBV9 to TRBJ1-6, with D unresolved. The sample taken for sequencing was blood, either unsorted or a sorted T cell fraction (not recorded which). The CDR3 sequence is CASSTEKYNSPLHF. The CDR3, as DNA: TGTGCCAGCAGCACTGAGAAGTATAATTCACCCCTCCACTTT. Supplemented by reference TRBV9 and TRBJ1-6, the full variable domain reads DSGVTQTPKHLITATGQRVTLRCSPRSGDLSVYWYQQSLDQGLQFLIQYYNGEERAKGNILERFSAQQFPDLHSELNLSSLELGDSALYFCASSTEKYNSPLHFGNGTRLTVT.